Below are 9 T cell receptor beta chains sequenced from a single sample in a study of response to subunit inactivated influenza vaccine. One entry per CDR3 protein results from TCRdb running MiXCR on the RT-PCR reads. The sample yields about 500,000 distinct CDR3 sequences, 16% seen once. The sequencing here drew on CD4+ T cells sorted from PBMCs, taken less than 30 months after vaccination. The receptors here all came from a man aged 45 to 70 who received an inactivated influenza vaccine.

This clonotype was detected only a few times. V and J are TRBV28 and TRBJ1-2; a possible D gene is TRBD1 (6 bases). The germline V gene encodes CDR1 MDHEN and CDR2 SYDVKM. V was shortened by 3 bases and J by 10 bases, with 12 bases between the two germline ends. This CDR3 comprises 12 residues. The CDR3 sequence: CASSLEGDNYTF. The CDR3 DNA sequence: TGTGCCAGCAGTTTGGAGGGGGATAACTACACCTTC.

This clonotype appeared a few times. The chain couples TRBV20-1 to TRBJ2-1, with 10 bases lining up with TRBD1. V gave up 4 bases and J gave up 4 bases; unmatched junction bases: 7. The CDR3 sequence is 15 residues long. The germline gives CDR1 DFQATT, CDR2 SNEGSKA (reference sequence). As DNA, the CDR3 is TGCAGTGCTATCCAAGGGGACAGGGGTTACAATGAGCAGTTCTTC. This codes for CSAIQGDRGYNEQFF.

The chain couples TRBV12-3 or TRBV12-4 to TRBJ1-5; D ambiguous. V dropped 3 bases and J dropped 3 bases, with 12 bases sitting between them. This CDR3 is built from 15 residues. CDR3: CASSFGGSLNQPQHF. DNA for the CDR3: TGTGCCAGCAGTTTCGGAGGGAGTCTCAATCAGCCCCAGCATTTT.

The rearrangement uses TRBV11-2 and TRBJ2-2; the match to TRBD2 covers 15 bases. CDR1 SGHAT and CDR2 FQNNGV come from the germline V gene. The ends lost 4 bases at V and 7 bases at J; junction bases unmatched: 13. CDR3 size: 19 residues. The CDR3 coding sequence is TGTGCCAGCAGCTCCCGGACTAGCGGGAGGGTCGGACCCGGCGGGGAGCTGTTTTTT. Its translation: CASSSRTSGRVGPGGELFF. Supplemented by reference TRBV11-2 and TRBJ2-2, the full variable domain reads EAGVAQSPRYKIIEKRQSVAFWCNPISGHATLYWYQQILGQGPKLLIQFQNNGVVDDSQLPKDRFSAERLKGVDSTLKIQPAKLEDSAVYLCASSSRTSGRVGPGGELFFGEGSRLTVL.

This clonotype was counted a few times. This chain connects TRBV9 to TRBJ1-1; D not resolved. Germline CDR1 and CDR2: SGDLS and YYNGEE. This CDR3 has 16 amino acids. V lost 2 bases to trimming and J lost 1 base, with 15 bases between them. CDR3 sequence: CASSVGSGDTNTEAFF. DNA for the CDR3: TGTGCCAGCAGCGTTGGGTCGGGCGACACGAACACTGAAGCTTTCTTT. The complete variable domain, with remaining parts taken from reference TRBV9 and TRBJ1-1, reads DSGVTQTPKHLITATGQRVTLRCSPRSGDLSVYWYQQSLDQGLQFLIQYYNGEERAKGNILERFSAQQFPDLHSELNLSSLELGDSALYFCASSVGSGDTNTEAFFGQGTRLTVV.

This clonotype was counted only a few times. CDR3 sequence reads: CASSPDVDRIRNYGYTF. As DNA, the CDR3 is TGCGCCAGCAGCCCTGACGTCGACAGAATAAGAAACTATGGCTACACCTTC. The J gene is TRBJ1-2, the V gene TRBV4-1, with TRBD1 as a possible D gene (5 bases). V lost 4 bases, J lost 2 bases, and 20 bases lay in between. CDR3 length: 17 amino acids. In germline, CDR1 is MGHRA, CDR2 YSYEKL.

The chain combines TRBV4-1 with TRBJ2-3, with D unclear. Per the germline V gene, CDR1 is MGHRA and CDR2 is YSYEKL. V was shortened by 4 bases and J by 2 bases, with 16 bases between the two germline ends. The CDR3 spans 16 residues. CDR3 residues: CASSLLTGIVTDTQYF. In DNA form, the CDR3 reads TGCGCCAGCAGCCTTCTCACTGGAATCGTCACAGATACGCAGTATTTT.

The J gene is TRBJ2-7, the V gene TRBV11-1; TRBD2 agrees at 8 bases. Germline CDR1 and CDR2: SGHAT and FQDESV (reference sequence). The ends lost 5 bases at V and 4 bases at J; junction bases unmatched: 19. This CDR3 is 18 amino acids long. DNA of the CDR3: TGTGCCAGCAGCCCTAGGATGTTTAGCGGGACTAATCCTTACGAGCAGTACTTC. Protein: CASSPRMFSGTNPYEQYF. Based on the CDR3 plus reference TRBV11-1 and TRBJ2-7, the full variable domain is EAEVAQSPRYKITEKSQAVAFWCDPISGHATLYWYRQILGQGPELLVQFQDESVVDDSQLPKDRFSAERLKGVDSTLKIQPAELGDSAMYLCASSPRMFSGTNPYEQYFGPGTRLTVT.

This chain connects TRBV12-3 or TRBV12-4 to TRBJ2-2; D might be TRBD2 (6 bases). V shed 7 bases and J shed 6 bases, with 21 bases lying between them. The CDR3 runs to 16 residues. The CDR3 DNA reads TGTGCCAGCACTCCCTCGGGGGTGGGTGTATCCGGGGAGCTGTTTTTT. This codes for CASTPSGVGVSGELFF.